The rows below give T cell receptor beta chains drawn from one sample of a study of neurological immune-mediated disorders. TCRdb recomputed calls from the 5' RACE reads with MiXCR, one row per CDR3 protein. Of about 120,000 distinct CDR3 sequences detected, roughly 3.2% appear once; the ten largest clones hold over 1%. Sequencing used PBMCs. The source of these receptors is a woman aged 25 to 45 with multiple sclerosis. The CDR3 runs from the conserved cysteine through the conserved F or W. The order of the fields is clone size, D gene, J gene, V gene, CDR3 DNA, CDR3 protein. A D gene is named only where the DNA matches it firmly. Clone size, where shown, is once, few, many, or a class for clones that have expanded.

size: many
D: .
J: TRBJ1-2
V: TRBV20-1
DNA: TGCAGTGCTAGTAGGGACGGGACTAACTATGGCTACACCTTC
CDR3: CSASRDGTNYGYTF

size: few
D: TRBD2
J: TRBJ2-2
V: TRBV20-1
DNA: TGCAGTGCTCTCACTAGCGGGAACACCGGGGAGCTGTTTTTT
CDR3: CSALTSGNTGELFF

size: many
D: TRBD1
J: TRBJ1-2
V: TRBV19
DNA: TGTGCCAGCACGACGGACAGGGGGTTTTCTGGCTACACCTTC
CDR3: CASTTDRGFSGYTF

size: many
D: TRBD2
J: TRBJ2-7
V: TRBV12-3/TRBV12-4
DNA: TGTGCCAGCAGGGAAAGCGGGGGAAACACCTACGAGCAGTACTTC
CDR3: CASRESGGNTYEQYF

size: many
D: .
J: TRBJ1-1
V: TRBV5-1
DNA: TGCGCCAGCAGCCCGGGCGAGACCATTATGAACACTGAAGCTTTCTTT
CDR3: CASSPGETIMNTEAFF

size: many
D: TRBD1
J: TRBJ1-2
V: TRBV7-2
DNA: TGTGCCAGCAGCTTAGGGACAGGCTATGGCTACACCTTC
CDR3: CASSLGTGYGYTF

size: .
D: .
J: TRBJ2-3
V: TRBV6-2/TRBV6-3
DNA: TGTGCCAGCAGTCCCCCCACCTGGTCCCGTCACGATACGCAGTATTTT
CDR3: CASSPPTWSRHDTQYF

size: many
D: .
J: TRBJ2-3
V: TRBV20-1
DNA: TGCAGTGCTAGCTTCCAGTCGCAGTATTTT
CDR3: CSASFQSQYF

size: many
D: .
J: TRBJ1-2
V: TRBV11-2
DNA: TGTGCCAGCATCGGAGGGGAGCGGGCTAACTATGGCTACACCTTC
CDR3: CASIGGERANYGYTF

size: few
D: .
J: TRBJ2-1
V: TRBV20-1
DNA: TGCAGTGCTTCCCCGACGGGACTTTCCAATGAGCAGTTCTTC
CDR3: CSASPTGLSNEQFF

size: many
D: .
J: TRBJ1-1
V: TRBV5-1
DNA: TGCGCCAGCAGCTTGTACGGACCGAACACTGAAGCTTTCTTT
CDR3: CASSLYGPNTEAFF

size: many
D: .
J: TRBJ1-2
V: TRBV4-3
DNA: TGCGCCAGCAGCCAAGAAAGACAAGGGTATGGCTACACCTTC
CDR3: CASSQERQGYGYTF

size: many
D: .
J: TRBJ1-2
V: TRBV12-3/TRBV12-4
DNA: TGTGCCAGCAGTTTTAAGCGGGGCGTGAGGGGCTACACCTTC
CDR3: CASSFKRGVRGYTF

size: many
D: .
J: TRBJ1-1
V: TRBV19
DNA: TGTGCCAGTCGCTTCGGAAGAGGGTCGATCACTGAAGCTTTCTTT
CDR3: CASRFGRGSITEAFF

size: many
D: TRBD2
J: TRBJ2-4
V: TRBV15
DNA: TGTGCCACCAGCAGAGGAGAGGGAGGGGCCAAAAACATTCAGTACTTC
CDR3: CATSRGEGGAKNIQYF

size: many
D: .
J: TRBJ2-7
V: TRBV5-6
DNA: TGTGCCAGCAGCTTGATGGGTATGGACGAGCAGTACTTC
CDR3: CASSLMGMDEQYF

size: many
D: .
J: TRBJ1-1
V: TRBV9
DNA: TGTGCCAGCAGCGCGCCGGGACAACTGAACACTGAAGCTTTCTTT
CDR3: CASSAPGQLNTEAFF

size: many
D: TRBD1
J: TRBJ1-2
V: TRBV6-2/TRBV6-3
DNA: TGTGCCAGCGGACAGGTTGGAGGCTACACCTTC
CDR3: CASGQVGGYTF

size: many
D: .
J: TRBJ2-3
V: TRBV29-1
DNA: TGCAGCGCTGGCTTAGGGGAATATTTT
CDR3: CSAGLGEYF

size: many
D: TRBD1
J: TRBJ2-7
V: TRBV20-1
DNA: TGCAGTGCTCTACCCTCGGGACAGGATTACGAGCAGTACTTC
CDR3: CSALPSGQDYEQYF

size: many
D: TRBD1
J: TRBJ2-7
V: TRBV6-5
DNA: TGTGCCAGCAGTAGAGGGACAGGAGGAACCTACGAGCAGTACTTC
CDR3: CASSRGTGGTYEQYF

size: many
D: TRBD1
J: TRBJ2-2
V: TRBV5-1
DNA: TGCGCCAGCAGCCCGGGACAGTCGAACACCGGGGAGCTGTTTTTT
CDR3: CASSPGQSNTGELFF

size: many
D: .
J: TRBJ2-1
V: TRBV7-7
DNA: TGTGCCAGCAGTTCGGGTGTGGGTCTCGATGAGCAGTTCTTC
CDR3: CASSSGVGLDEQFF

size: many
D: .
J: TRBJ2-1
V: TRBV5-1
DNA: TGCGCCAGCAGCTTAGGCGGACGTGAGCAGTTCTTC
CDR3: CASSLGGREQFF

size: many
D: .
J: TRBJ2-2
V: TRBV20-1
DNA: TGCAGTGCTAGGTCGGCACAGGGAGCCGGGGAGCTGTTTTTT
CDR3: CSARSAQGAGELFF

size: many
D: TRBD1
J: TRBJ1-1
V: TRBV29-1
DNA: TGCAGCGTTTCAACAGGGGTTTGGAACACTGAAGCTTTCTTT
CDR3: CSVSTGVWNTEAFF

size: many
D: .
J: TRBJ1-3
V: TRBV7-9
DNA: TGTGCCAGCAGCTTAGTTGCAGGAGCCTCTGGAAACACCATATATTTT
CDR3: CASSLVAGASGNTIYF

size: many
D: .
J: TRBJ1-5
V: TRBV6-2/TRBV6-3
DNA: TGTGCCAGCAGTCGAGGGGAAGGGTTAGGGAATCAGCCCCAGCATTTT
CDR3: CASSRGEGLGNQPQHF

size: many
D: .
J: TRBJ2-6
V: TRBV5-1
DNA: TGCGCCAGCAGCTTGGACGGGGGAGGGGCCAACGTCCTGACTTTC
CDR3: CASSLDGGGANVLTF

size: many
D: TRBD2
J: TRBJ2-7
V: TRBV12-3/TRBV12-4
DNA: TGTGCCAGCAGTTTCCTAGCGGAGGGCTACGAGCAGTACTTC
CDR3: CASSFLAEGYEQYF

size: many
D: TRBD1
J: TRBJ1-1
V: TRBV7-6
DNA: TGTGCCAGCAGCCCAAGACAGGGAATGGACACTGAAGCTTTCTTT
CDR3: CASSPRQGMDTEAFF

size: many
D: TRBD1
J: TRBJ1-4
V: TRBV29-1
DNA: TGCAGCGCCACAGGACAGGAAGCAACTAATGAAAAACTGTTTTTT
CDR3: CSATGQEATNEKLFF

size: .
D: .
J: TRBJ2-7
V: TRBV20-1
DNA: TGCAATGCTCAGAGGCGCCTCGGGAACGAGCAGTACTTC
CDR3: CNAQRRLGNEQYF

size: many
D: .
J: TRBJ1-5
V: TRBV9
DNA: TGTGCCAGCAGCGTATACGGGGGCAATCAGCCCCAGCATTTT
CDR3: CASSVYGGNQPQHF

size: many
D: .
J: TRBJ1-6
V: TRBV4-3
DNA: TGCGCCAGCAGCCAAGATGCCGGGGGGCGTTCACCCCTCCACTTT
CDR3: CASSQDAGGRSPLHF